This record covers a single TCR beta chain. The target of this receptor is not known. No qualities accompany the bases; no much larger clone lies one base away. The data belong to a study of T cell changes during pregnancy in multiple sclerosis (dated by TCRdb to about 2019). The study in broad terms: Changes in the T cell repertoire over the course of pregnancy were examined in this study in women with multiple sclerosis.

For this chain, trimming is 5 bases at the V end and 3 bases at the J end, and the number of junction bases without a gene match is 5. The CDR3 measures 16 amino acids from cysteine to phenylalanine. Solely the CDR3 DNA is kept, with 48 bases framed from the first base. The germline V gene sets CDR1 to SGHNT and CDR2 to YENEEA. Receptors were amplified or captured by the immunoSEQ multiplex PCR assay. TCRdb obtained this table from immuneACCESS and retained in-frame rearrangements with V and J assigned. These tables miss some clones; where compared with another copy, unresolved V genes account for less than half of the shortfall, and the remainder is unexplained. The sample table shows around 56,000 clones, and about 93% are seen once. 2.8% of the sample is taken by the ten largest.

The sample was peripheral blood, taken in the third trimester of pregnancy. This chain is built from TRBV11-3 and TRBJ2-7; TRBD2 aligns with 15 central bases. The origin of this receptor is a female donor in good health, enrolled as a control in a pregnancy study. The sequence in DNA is TGTGCCAGCAGCGTCGGACTAGCGGGAGGGCGCTACGAGCAGTACTTC. It specifies CASSVGLAGGRYEQYF.